The 32 T cell receptor beta chains below all came from one sample that was sequenced in a study of T cells in Graves' hyperthyroidism and ophthalmopathy. Amplified TCR beta CDR3 regions derived from RNA transcripts. HTBI primers were the set used in a first-round RT-PCR of the TCR CDR3. TCRdb analysed the multiplex PCR reads with MiXCR anew, one entry per CDR3 protein. The sample holds around 570,000 distinct CDR3 sequences, 15% to 20% seen once. Sample: blood. The receptor source for this set is a man aged 40-50 years with Graves' ophthalmopathy.

There are a few counts of this clonotype. This chain connects TRBV12-5 to TRBJ1-5; D unresolved. This CDR3 has 13 amino acids. Trimming removed 7 bases at V and 0 bases at J, with 7 bases between. Germline lookup yields CDR1 LGHNT and CDR2 FRNRAP. CDR3 protein: CASALNSNQPQHF. The CDR3 bases are TGTGCTAGTGCCCTGAATAGCAATCAGCCCCAGCATTTT.

The rearrangement joins TRBV2 to TRBJ2-1; a possible D gene is TRBD2 (5 bases). With 6 bases removed from V and 7 bases from J, the gap between germline ends came to 19 bases. The CDR3 is made up of 15 amino acids. In germline, CDR1 is SNHLY, CDR2 FYNNEI. The CDR3 spells CASRPLSGPANEQFF. The CDR3 DNA is TGTGCCAGCAGACCCCTCAGCGGCCCGGCGAATGAGCAGTTCTTC. The variable domain in full, completed from reference TRBV2 and TRBJ2-1, reads EPEVTQTPSHQVTQMGQEVILRCVPISNHLYFYWYRQILGQKVEFLVSFYNNEISEKSEIFDDQFSVERPDGSNFTLKIRSTKLEDSAMYFCASRPLSGPANEQFFGPGTRLTVL.

This clonotype was seen only a few times. The chain couples TRBV29-1 to TRBJ2-2; a possible D gene is TRBD1 (7 bases). V was cut by 3 bases and J by 3 bases, with 8 bases left in between. This CDR3 is 13 amino acids long. The V gene's germline CDR1 is SQVTM and CDR2 ANQGSEA. This CDR3 reads CSVDRGDTGELFF. The CDR3 nucleotides read TGCAGCGTTGACAGGGGGGACACCGGGGAGCTGTTTTTT.

This clonotype was picked up many times. This chain connects TRBV12-3 or TRBV12-4 to TRBJ2-4; D is unresolved. V gave up 0 bases and J gave up 3 bases, with 6 bases separating them. The CDR3 spans 14 residues. The CDR3 reads CASSLAPDKNIQYF. CDR3 coding DNA: TGTGCCAGCAGTTTAGCCCCCGACAAAAACATTCAGTACTTC.

This clonotype came up many times. The genes are TRBV2 and TRBJ2-3; D is ambiguous. CDR3 length: 13 residues. CDR1 and CDR2 (germline): SNHLY, FYNNEI. Trimming stripped 6 bases from V and 1 base from J, with 8 bases between. The CDR3, as DNA: TGTGCCAGCAGAAGCACAGGCACAGATACGCAGTATTTT. Translated: CASRSTGTDTQYF.

This clonotype was observed many times. The chain carries TRBV12-3 or TRBV12-4 and TRBJ1-2; possibly TRBD1 for D (6 bases). Trimming pared 0 bases from V and 4 bases from J, leaving 9 bases between. The CDR3 covers 14 residues. The CDR3 region is CASSLAGHRYGYTF. The CDR3 bases are TGTGCCAGCAGTTTAGCGGGACACCGCTATGGCTACACCTTC.

A few counts support this clonotype. The rearrangement links TRBV6-1 to TRBJ2-3, with 8 bases fitting TRBD2. CDR1 is MNHNS and CDR2 is SASEGT in the germline V gene. The V and J ends lost 4 bases and 0 bases, in that order; junction bases with no gene match: 9. The CDR3 runs to 17 residues. In DNA form, the CDR3 reads TGTGCCAGCAGTGCGGGACTAGGCCGCTATAGCACAGATACGCAGTATTTT. Its protein product is CASSAGLGRYSTDTQYF.

This clonotype has at least ten counts. This sequence joins TRBV2 and TRBJ2-7; unclear D gene. Trimming took 7 bases from V and 1 from J, leaving 20 bases between them. This CDR3 has 16 residues. CDR1 and CDR2 (germline): SNHLY, FYNNEI. The CDR3 reads CASTGRAVSSSYEQYF. DNA of the CDR3: TGTGCCAGCACCGGAAGGGCAGTCAGCTCGTCCTACGAGCAGTACTTC.

Ten or more counts support this clonotype. The chain couples TRBV4-3 to TRBJ2-7; the D gene is possibly TRBD1 (6 bases). The CDR3 is made up of 15 amino acids. CDR1 is LGHNA, CDR2 YSLEER, per germline. V lost 0 bases and J 3 bases, leaving 12 bases between the germline ends. The CDR3 DNA is TGCGCCAGCAGCCAAGATCCCAGGGGTAGCTACGAGCAGTACTTC. Protein product: CASSQDPRGSYEQYF.

In its sample, this clonotype was seen many times. V gene TRBV6-1 combines with J gene TRBJ2-3; D might be TRBD1 (6 bases). CDR3 length equals 16 residues. V was clipped by 4 bases and J by 0 bases, with 14 bases between them. Germline V gene sequence: CDR1 MNHNS, CDR2 SASEGT. CDR3 nucleotides: TGTGCCAGCAGTGGCCGGGACAACCCTAGCACAGATACGCAGTATTTT. This codes for CASSGRDNPSTDTQYF.

CDR3 in DNA: TGTGCCAGCAGCTTAGAACTAGCGGCTGACTACGAGCAGTACTTC. Protein: CASSLELAADYEQYF. This rearrangement joins TRBV11-2 to TRBJ2-7; 8 positions match TRBD2. The V and J ends lost 0 bases and 3 bases, in that order; junction bases with no gene match: 4. Germline-derived CDR1 and CDR2 are SGHAT and FQNNGV. The CDR3 is 15 residues long.

The CDR3: CASSSTGTPRNQPQHF. The CDR3 DNA reads TGTGCCAGCAGTTCCACCGGGACACCGCGGAATCAGCCCCAGCATTTT. The V and J genes are TRBV5-6 and TRBJ1-5, with D tentatively TRBD1 (6 bases). V was cut by 5 bases and J by 4 bases, with 19 bases left in between. Germline-derived CDR1 and CDR2 are SGHDT and YYEEEE. The CDR3 contains 16 residues.

In this sample, this clonotype turned up a few times. This chain uses TRBV19 with TRBJ2-5; TRBD2 is a possible D gene (5 bases). V gave up 7 bases and J gave up 5 bases, with 11 bases separating them. Germline-derived CDR1 and CDR2 are LNHDA and SQIVND (reference sequence). The CDR3 is made up of 12 amino acids. The DNA of the CDR3 is TGTGCCAGTAAGGATCCGGGGGAGACCCAGTACTTC. Amino acids: CASKDPGETQYF.

As to this clonotype: Being one base from a much bigger clone, this may be a read error. The chain carries TRBV18 and TRBJ1-2; D is perhaps TRBD1 (6 bases). This CDR3 contains 15 residues. Germline lookup yields CDR1 KGHSH and CDR2 LQKENI. Deletions cut 1 base from V and 4 bases from J, with 13 bases between. The CDR3 region has the DNA TGTGCCAGCTCACCACGGGACATCGCGGGCTATGGCTACACCTTC. This gives the protein CASSPRDIAGYGYTF. Full variable domain (rest looked up from reference TRBV18 and TRBJ1-2): NAGVMQNPRHLVRRRGQEARLRCSPMKGHSHVYWYRQLPEEGLKFMVYLQKENIIDESGMPKERFSAEFPKEGPSILRIQQVVRGDSAAYFCASSPRDIAGYGYTFGSGTRLTVV.

The chain has TRBV27 and TRBJ1-2; D perhaps matches TRBD1 (6 bases). Trimming stripped 6 bases from V and 5 bases from J, with 13 bases between. Germline CDR1 reads MNHEY; CDR2 reads SMNVEV (reference sequence). The length of the CDR3 is 13 residues. For the CDR3, the DNA is TGTGCCAGCAGCAACAGGGAATTTTATGGCTACACCTTC. It codes for CASSNREFYGYTF.

There are a few counts of this clonotype. The V call is TRBV20-1, the J call TRBJ2-7, with TRBD2 as a possible D gene (6 bases). Germline values: CDR1 DFQATT, CDR2 SNEGSKA (reference sequence). The V gene lost 3 bases and the J gene lost 5 bases, with 23 bases spanning the gap. This CDR3 comprises 16 residues. CDR3 in amino acids: CSASDFLEGSGDEQYF. Here the CDR3 DNA reads TGCAGTGCTAGCGACTTCCTGGAGGGGTCCGGGGACGAGCAGTACTTC.

This clonotype was observed at least ten times. The chain carries TRBV28 and TRBJ2-1; D not certain. Germline V CDR1 and CDR2: MDHEN, SYDVKM. Trimming took 1 base from V and 14 from J, leaving 15 bases between them. There are 13 residues in the CDR3. In nucleotides, the CDR3 is TGTGCCAGCAGTTTATCGGGTGGAAGGTCAGAGTTCTTC. This translates into CASSLSGGRSEFF.

This clonotype was recorded a few times. The gene calls are TRBV12-5 and TRBJ1-5, with 7 bases fitting TRBD1. The CDR3 is 13 residues long. Germline trimming cut 3 bases from V and 6 bases from J; bases unmatched to any gene: 2. Germline V gene data show CDR1 as LGHNT and CDR2 as FRNRAP. CDR3 DNA: TGTGCTAGTGGTTTAGGGGGCGGTCAGCCCCAGCATTTT. This gives the protein CASGLGGGQPQHF.

This clonotype was counted a few times. The chain couples TRBV18 to TRBJ2-1; TRBD1 aligns across 7 bases. The V gene end was trimmed by 3 bases and the J gene end by 1 base; junction bases not matched to a gene: 3. Per the germline V gene, CDR1 is KGHSH and CDR2 is LQKENI. The CDR3 is made up of 15 amino acids. The CDR3 loop is CASSPSRGSYNEQFF. The DNA for the CDR3 is TGTGCCAGCTCACCGAGCAGGGGGTCCTACAATGAGCAGTTCTTC. Based on the CDR3 plus reference TRBV18 and TRBJ2-1, the full variable domain is NAGVMQNPRHLVRRRGQEARLRCSPMKGHSHVYWYRQLPEEGLKFMVYLQKENIIDESGMPKERFSAEFPKEGPSILRIQQVVRGDSAAYFCASSPSRGSYNEQFFGPGTRLTVL.

The chain couples TRBV11-2 to TRBJ2-5; 10 bases match TRBD2. Germline loops: CDR1 SGHAT, CDR2 FQNNGV. CDR3 length: 14 amino acids. Trimming took 5 bases from V and 7 from J; bases not matched to a gene: 7. The CDR3 loop is CASSQSRTSGTQYF. Written as DNA, the CDR3 is TGTGCCAGCAGCCAGTCACGGACTAGCGGGACCCAGTACTTC.

V usage is TRBV7-2 and J usage is TRBJ2-7; tentatively, D is TRBD2 (5 bases). Germline CDR1 is SGHTA and CDR2 is FQGNSA. There are 15 residues in the CDR3. Trimming removed 3 bases at V and 3 bases at J, with 15 bases between. CDR3 DNA: TGTGCCAGCAGCTTGGAGGCCCCTCCCCACTACGAGCAGTACTTC. Translated: CASSLEAPPHYEQYF.

The V and J genes are TRBV12-3 or TRBV12-4 and TRBJ1-5; D may be TRBD1 (5 bases). This CDR3 spans 18 amino acids. Between the trimmed V and J ends, which lost 5 bases and 0 bases, there was a span of 20 bases. CDR3: CASSTPPGRHYSNQPQHF. The CDR3 coding sequence is TGTGCCAGCAGTACTCCTCCGGGACGACACTATAGCAATCAGCCCCAGCATTTT.

This clonotype showed up many times. The gene calls are TRBV28 and TRBJ2-1; 8 bases align to TRBD2. The germline gives CDR1 MDHEN, CDR2 SYDVKM. Trimming cost V 8 bases and J 7 bases; bases outside gene matches: 7. The CDR3 covers 13 residues. In nucleotides, the CDR3 is TGTGCCAGCCATAGCGGGGTGGGTAATGAGCAGTTCTTC. It translates to CASHSGVGNEQFF.

A few counts support this clonotype. The chain carries TRBV6-1 and TRBJ2-1; 9 bases align to TRBD1. The germline gives CDR1 MNHNS, CDR2 SASEGT. The CDR3 extends over 17 amino acids. Trimming at V came to 3 bases and at J to 5 bases, leaving 11 bases not matched to a gene. In nucleotides, the CDR3 is TGTGCCAGCAGTGACTACCCCGGGACAGGGAACCACAATGAGCAGTTCTTC. As protein: CASSDYPGTGNHNEQFF.

The chain combines TRBV11-3 with TRBJ1-5, with TRBD1 identical over 8 bases. The CDR3 consists of 18 residues. Germline V gives CDR1 SGHNT, CDR2 YENEEA. Germline trimming cut 5 bases from V and 4 bases from J; bases unmatched to any gene: 16. The chain's CDR3 is CASSELSTGDPGNQPQHF. The CDR3 coding sequence is TGTGCCAGCAGCGAACTCTCGACAGGGGATCCAGGGAATCAGCCCCAGCATTTT.

This clonotype has at least ten counts. The V and J genes are TRBV5-6 and TRBJ1-1, with 7 bases identical to TRBD1. V lost 0 bases, J lost 6 bases, and 5 bases stayed unmatched. Germline V gene sequence: CDR1 SGHDT, CDR2 YYEEEE. The CDR3 contains 14 residues. For the CDR3, the DNA is TGTGCCAGCAGCTTGGGAGGGGGCACGGCTGAAGCTTTCTTT. Its protein is CASSLGGGTAEAFF.

The count of this clonotype is one. The chain links TRBV12-3 or TRBV12-4 to TRBJ2-5; 9 nucleotides agree with TRBD1. The CDR3 is made up of 14 amino acids. Trimming took 8 bases from V and 9 from J; bases not matched to a gene: 13. The chain's CDR3 is CASGQTQGARSQYF. In nucleotides, the CDR3 is TGTGCCAGCGGTCAGACACAGGGGGCGCGTTCCCAGTACTTC.

This clonotype was seen a few times. The rearrangement links TRBV20-1 to TRBJ2-7, with D possibly called TRBD1 or TRBD2 (5 bases each). The CDR3 length is 12 residues. From germline, CDR1 is DFQATT and CDR2 SNEGSKA (reference sequence). V was trimmed by 6 bases and J by 7 bases, leaving 16 bases between them. CDR3 nucleotides: TGCAGTGCCGGGGAAGGGGTGGGGGAGCAGTACTTC. It codes for CSAGEGVGEQYF.

A few counts support this clonotype. The chain carries TRBV5-1 and TRBJ2-1; 7 bases match TRBD2. This CDR3 has 18 amino acids. With V trimmed by 4 bases and J by 3 bases, 16 bases remained unmatched. In germline, CDR1 is SGHRS, CDR2 YFSETQ. DNA of the CDR3: TGCGCCAGCAGCAACGGAGTTAGCGGGCGGGATCGCTACAATGAGCAGTTCTTC. It is translated as CASSNGVSGRDRYNEQFF.

This clonotype was observed a few times. The chain carries TRBV6-1 and TRBJ2-1, with no clear D. The CDR3 extends over 14 amino acids. V was trimmed by 0 bases and J by 9 bases, leaving 12 bases between them. Germline V gene lookup returns CDR1 MNHNS and CDR2 SASEGT. CDR3 in DNA: TGTGCCAGCAGTGAAGCGTCACTATTTAGTGAGCAGTTCTTC. It specifies CASSEASLFSEQFF.

The chain recombines TRBV6-1 with TRBJ1-5; 7 nucleotides line up with TRBD1. The CDR3 spans 15 residues. CDR1 is MNHNS and CDR2 is SASEGT in the germline V gene. Trimming took 6 bases from V and 3 from J; bases not matched to a gene: 8. The CDR3 sequence: CASRVGQVSNQPQHF. The CDR3 DNA follows: TGTGCCAGCAGGGTAGGACAGGTGTCCAATCAGCCCCAGCATTTT.

This chain links TRBV19 with TRBJ2-7; TRBD1 is a possible D gene (6 bases). V was clipped by 4 bases and J by 5 bases, with 24 bases between them. This CDR3 comprises 17 residues. Germline V gene sequence: CDR1 LNHDA, CDR2 SQIVND (reference sequence). The CDR3, as DNA: TGTGCCAGTAGTACAAGCGCGACAGGCACCTGGCCGCACGAGCAGTACTTC. Translation: CASSTSATGTWPHEQYF.